The clone carrying this TCR beta chain was counted ten times or more. Original data processing: Per sample, the median was around 100,000 TCRs, with values from about 24,000 to 680,000. Using its own MiXCR run on the RACE reads, TCRdb lists one record per CDR3 protein. TCRdb, rather than the study authors, made the V and J calls. This table holds approximately 350,000 distinct CDR3 sequences, under 6.5% found once. This record belongs to a study of human T cells and chemical hapten exposure. Time point: patch test 2, 6 weeks after DPC sensitization. Noted treatment: therapeutic diphenylcyclopropenone sensitization with weekly scalp DPC. The V gene lost 1 base and the J gene lost 2 bases, with 18 bases spanning the gap. In germline, CDR1 is SNHLY, CDR2 FYNNEI. This CDR3 has 18 amino acids.

The sequences come from whole blood, collected in connection with sensitization to the hapten diphenylcyclopropenone (DPC). The genes are TRBV2 and TRBJ1-5; D is perhaps TRBD1 (5 bases). This clonotype was sampled from a woman between 18 and 29 years old with alopecia areata. Some clones in this sample may be carry-over from other donors' samples. DNA of the CDR3: TGTGCCAGCAGTGAAGTGAAACAGGAGACCGCACGCAATCAGCCCCAGCATTTT. Encoded protein: CASSEVKQETARNQPQHF.